The clone carrying this TCR beta chain showed up just a few times. Its cognate antigen is unknown. The sample belongs to a study of identical twins. General study points: Analyses of zero insertions could be partly confounded by invariant MAIT and iNKT cells.

The length of the CDR3 is 14 residues. V was shortened by 3 bases and J by 1 base, with 10 bases between the two germline ends. Germline CDR1 SGDLS, CDR2 YYNGEE. The donor group consisted entirely of healthy Caucasians. A single record per CDR3 protein comes from TCRdb applying MiXCR to the 5' RACE reads. The table lists roughly 720,000 distinct CDR3 sequences, about 20% of them singletons. Another study also made use of these data, one on T cells expressing NK-cell markers.

The receptor was derived from a young woman in good health. J is TRBJ1-1 and V is TRBV9; TRBD1 is a possible D gene (5 bases). Input material: PBMCs. The CDR3, as DNA: TGTGCCAGCAGCGGAGGGGACCCGAACACTGAAGCTTTCTTT. Translating it yields CASSGGDPNTEAFF. Full variable domain (remainder filled in from reference TRBV9 and TRBJ1-1): DSGVTQTPKHLITATGQRVTLRCSPRSGDLSVYWYQQSLDQGLQFLIQYYNGEERAKGNILERFSAQQFPDLHSELNLSSLELGDSALYFCASSGGDPNTEAFFGQGTRLTVV.